This T cell receptor (beta chain) was profiled in a study of blood T cell repertoires in COVID-19 (dated by TCRdb to about 2020). Broadly, across the study: The collaborator samples originated in the United States, Italy and Spain and spanned the acute and convalescent phases of COVID-19. The material from the prospective study consisted of cDNA or gDNA derived from T cells, B-cell-depleted T cells, or PBMCs. Deeply sampled blood TCRbeta repertoires from subjects exposed to, actively infected with, or recovered from COVID-19 were included in the dataset. The repertoires were released in a freely available public database intended as a resource for research on the immune response to SARS-CoV-2. The samples were drawn from two sources: the first 160 participants of the ongoing ImmuneRACE study, and 950 to 1,500 subjects contributed by 6 global collaborators. Sample metadata almost always included a de-identified subject ID, COVID-19 status, age in years and sex. Where HLA class I and class II types were available, the types were taken from metadata supplied by the sample provider, not from assay-based typing.

Overall study results and their limits: Clinical and demographic metadata were provided uncurated, with the amount varying by source and participant.

The immunoSEQ Assay, a bias-controlled multiplex PCR, was used to amplify TCRbeta CDR3 regions from genomic DNA. The published analysis was carried out like this. Within the assay, amplification of reference gene primers was used to estimate how many nucleated cells each sample contained. To quantify the absolute abundance of each unique TCRbeta CDR3 rearrangement, sequence reads were collapsed and filtered. For each sample, productive Simpson clonality was calculated as the square root of Simpson's diversity index over productive rearrangements. TCRdb carries this immuneACCESS record with in-frame sequences only. Its versions omit some clonotypes, under half of them owing to an unresolved V gene in the studies checked, with the rest unexplained. The DNA gave D and trimming, while V, J and clone size come from that table. Counted in this sample were around 250,000 clones; 80% to 90% of them appeared once. Roughly 5.8% of the sample lies in the top ten.

Turning to this clone: Its antigen has not been determined. No clone much larger than this one lies a single base away; base qualities are absent.

From the cysteine through the phenylalanine, the CDR3 covers 14 amino acids. Only CDR3 DNA remains: 42 bases, in frame from the first base. Trimming takes 7 bases off V and 6 bases off J; junction bases not matched to a gene: 6. As encoded in the germline V gene, CDR1 is KGHDR while CDR2 is SFDVKD. The collaborating institutions used their own protocols to collect whole blood in K2EDTA tubes. Collaborator samples were shipped for TCRbeta analysis as frozen whole blood, isolated PBMCs, or DNA extracted from either sample type. This TCR was sampled from a man at least 80 years old with acute or convalescent COVID-19. Sequences were obtained from peripheral blood. This receptor chain uses TRBV24-1 and TRBJ2-1; the junction holds 9 bases that match TRBD1. The nucleotide sequence reads TGTGCCACCAGCGCCGGGACAGGGTCCAATGAGCAGTTCTTC. Translated, it reads CATSAGTGSNEQFF.